This T cell receptor beta chain was identified during a study of CD8+CD57+ T cells in acquired aplastic anemia. Across the whole study: The sorted CD4+ and CD8+ cells yielded an average around 3.2 ug of DNA.

CD8+CD57+ cell expansion had been shown by flow cytometry in patients chosen for sequencing. Template material for TCR beta VDJ and CDR3 profiling consisted of genomic DNA. Each CDR3 protein gets one entry after TCRdb re-called the reads with MiXCR. The table lists 100,000 to 150,000 distinct CDR3 sequences, 45% to 60% of them singletons. This CDR3 has 13 amino acids. The V gene end was trimmed by 2 bases and the J gene end by 9 bases; junction bases not matched to a gene: 4. Germline CDR1 is LNHNV and CDR2 is YYDKDF (reference sequence). The rearrangement uses TRBV15 and TRBJ1-5, with TRBD1 matching 7 bases. The sequence was obtained from a human donor with aplastic anemia. The sample comprised sorted CD4+, CD8+, or CD8+CD57+ T cells (not recorded which) from PBMCs. CDR3 protein: CATSRQGDWPQHF. The CDR3 DNA follows: TGTGCCACCAGCAGACAGGGGGATTGGCCCCAGCATTTT.